These 12 T cell receptor beta chains were sequenced from one sample in a study of shared clonotypes between healthy human individuals. Measured with immunoSEQ multiplex PCR; TCRdb has only the in-frame clones, and not every one. The top ten clones hold 0.13% of a sample with some 2 million clones, 85% to 95% of them seen once. The specimen was naive CD4+ T cells sorted from blood. Documented subset: CD45RA+ positively selected. All receptors derive from a young man in good health.

The chain is built from TRBV5-1 and TRBJ2-5; the match to TRBD1 covers 9 bases. Germline trimming cut 4 bases from V and 4 bases from J; bases unmatched to any gene: 11. The CDR3 length is 16 residues. Germline CDR1 SGHRS, CDR2 YFSETQ. For the CDR3, the DNA is TGCGCCAGCAGCGGGGACAGGGATCGGGTGCGAGAGACCCAGTACTTC. Encoded protein: CASSGDRDRVRETQYF.

This chain joins TRBV7-9 and TRBJ2-3, with a tentative D call TRBD1 (5 bases). Germline loops: CDR1 SEHNR, CDR2 FQNEAQ (reference sequence). V lost 1 base and J 0 bases, leaving 11 bases between the germline ends. This CDR3 has 16 residues. The CDR3 nucleotides are TGTGCCAGCAGCTTAGAGGCAGGGTGGAGCACAGATACGCAGTATTTT. It yields the protein CASSLEAGWSTDTQYF.

The V call is TRBV5-1, the J call TRBJ2-7; D ambiguous. The CDR3 extends over 14 amino acids. Germline loops: CDR1 SGHRS, CDR2 YFSETQ. Deletions cut 5 bases from V and 0 bases from J, with 12 bases between. Written as DNA, the CDR3 is TGCGCCAGCAGATTGATGGAAAACTCCTACGAGCAGTACTTC. Protein: CASRLMENSYEQYF. The variable domain in full, completed from reference TRBV5-1 and TRBJ2-7, reads KAGVTQTPRYLIKTRGQQVTLSCSPISGHRSVSWYQQTPGQGLQFLFEYFSETQRNKGNFPGRFSGRQFSNSRSEMNVSTLELGDSALYLCASRLMENSYEQYFGPGTRLTVT.

Note on this clone: The sample carries other DNA sequences with the same CDR3. This chain uses TRBV7-9 with TRBJ2-7, with D hard to call. V dropped 3 bases and J dropped 2 bases, with 8 bases sitting between them. CDR3 length: 13 amino acids. CDR1 and CDR2 (germline): SEHNR, FQNEAQ (reference sequence). The CDR3 DNA is TGTGCCAGCAGCTTGGCCGGTGCCTACGAGCAGTACTTC. It specifies CASSLAGAYEQYF.

V gene TRBV18 combines with J gene TRBJ2-5; D ambiguous. The CDR3 is 13 residues long. CDR1 and CDR2 from the germline V gene are KGHSH and LQKENI. The V end was cut by 8 bases, the J end by 1 base, with 11 bases between. CDR3 DNA: TGTGCCAGCCAAACCTCGGCCCAAGAGACCCAGTACTTC. This translates into CASQTSAQETQYF.

The chain has TRBV5-1 and TRBJ2-7, with 12 bases identical to TRBD2. V shed 4 bases and J 6 bases; nucleotides not matched to a gene: 8. Germline loops: CDR1 SGHRS, CDR2 YFSETQ. This CDR3 has 15 amino acids. CDR3: CASSPQLAGGREQYF. As DNA, the CDR3 is TGCGCCAGCAGCCCTCAACTAGCGGGAGGTCGCGAGCAGTACTTC.

This chain connects TRBV7-9 to TRBJ1-3; TRBD1 agrees at 8 bases. CDR1 and CDR2 (germline): SEHNR, FQNEAQ (reference sequence). The ends lost 5 bases at V and 4 bases at J; junction bases unmatched: 19. CDR3 length equals 19 residues. Here the CDR3 reads CASSPWTGSGLGLGNTIYF. CDR3 DNA: TGTGCCAGCAGCCCATGGACAGGGAGCGGTTTAGGACTAGGAAACACCATATATTTT.

The CDR3 bases are TGTGCTAGTGGCTATGTCAGGGGGCCCGGGGAGCTGTTTTTT. This gives the protein CASGYVRGPGELFF. The rearrangement uses TRBV12-5 and TRBJ2-2, with TRBD1 identical over 8 bases. The CDR3 spans 14 residues. Trimming cost V 6 bases and J 6 bases; bases outside gene matches: 6. CDR1 is LGHNT and CDR2 is FRNRAP in the germline V gene. The full variable domain, rest sourced from reference TRBV12-5 and TRBJ2-2, is DARVTQTPRHKVTEMGQEVTMRCQPILGHNTVFWYRQTMMQGLELLAYFRNRAPLDDSGMPKDRFSAEMPDATLATLKIQPSEPRDSAVYFCASGYVRGPGELFFGEGSRLTVL.

This clone appeared a single time. This chain connects TRBV6-1 to TRBJ1-1; D remains ambiguous. The CDR3 is made up of 11 amino acids. Looked up from germline, CDR1 is MNHNS and CDR2 is SASEGT. Trimming pared 7 bases from V and 1 base from J, leaving 4 bases between. CDR3 in amino acids: CASKTNTEAFF. CDR3 bases: TGTGCCAGCAAAACGAACACTGAAGCTTTCTTT.

The chain links TRBV28 to TRBJ2-7; D unresolved. The CDR3 runs to 12 residues. With 8 bases removed from V and 1 base from J, the gap between germline ends came to 9 bases. The V gene's germline CDR1 is MDHEN and CDR2 SYDVKM. The CDR3 DNA is TGTGCCAGCCGCACCAAATCCTACGAGCAGTACTTC. It is translated as CASRTKSYEQYF.

The chain couples TRBV5-6 to TRBJ1-2; TRBD1 aligns across 7 bases. The CDR3 is 13 residues long. The germline CDR1 and CDR2 sequences are SGHDT and YYEEEE. The junction had 4 bases not matched to a gene; V was cut back by 0 bases and J by 8 bases. The DNA of the CDR3 is TGTGCCAGCAGCTTGGACAGGGGCCAGGGCTACACCTTC. This sequence encodes CASSLDRGQGYTF.

The rearrangement joins TRBV7-9 to TRBJ2-5, with 7 bases identical to TRBD1. Germline V gene sequence: CDR1 SEHNR, CDR2 FQNEAQ (reference sequence). This CDR3 spans 15 amino acids. The junction had 3 bases not matched to a gene; V was cut back by 2 bases and J by 0 bases. The CDR3 sequence is CASSLWGTDQETQYF. DNA of the CDR3: TGTGCCAGCAGCTTATGGGGGACAGACCAAGAGACCCAGTACTTC.